This T cell receptor (beta chain) is drawn from a study of CD8+ T cells in alopecia areata. CDR3 size: 13 residues. Per germline, CDR1 GKSSPN and CDR2 SITVG. V was trimmed by 3 bases and J by 0 bases, leaving 8 bases between them. This clone was counted only a few times. Each gene name is a mouse one. The CDR3 end lies 4 residues beyond the end of the read and is filled in from the germline J gene. Additional DNA sequences in this sample encode the identical CDR3. Following RNA extraction, reverse transcription yielded cDNA that acted as the sequencing template. The table came from immunoSEQ multiplex PCR; TCRdb's copy has only in-frame clones and leaves some out. The sample is made up of 290,000 or so clones, none counted only once. Cells from pooled cutaneous lymph nodes were sorted by CD4, CD8alpha, NKG2D, NKG2ACE and other markers.

The sequence was collected from a C3H/HeJ mouse with alopecia areata. The mouse line has the MHC haplotype H2-k. The chain uses TRBV31 and TRBJ1-2, with D unclear. Sequencing was done on a sample of CD4+ T cells sorted from a lymph node. CDR3 DNA (partial): TGTGCCTGGAGCCCAACAACAAACTCC. This translates into CAWSPTTNS. The CDR3 in its entirety is CAWSPTTNSDYTF.